This note documents a single T cell receptor (beta chain) sequence. Its antigen is not yet known. This may stem from a read error, because a much larger clone lies one nucleotide away. Sequences ENHRY (CDR1) and SYGVKD (CDR2) are obtained from the germline V gene. At the junction V is shortened by 5 bases and J by 3 bases; bases outside the gene matches: 5. Counted from cysteine to phenylalanine, this CDR3 has 15 amino acids. Kept here is only the CDR3 DNA, which spans 45 bases and is read in frame from base 1. Exclusion was applied to patients with uncontrolled infections, other autoimmune diseases, pregnancy or lactation. Diagnoses were established on the basis of clinical symptoms, serum thyroxine and TRAb, thyroid ultrasound, and orbital computed tomography. Trizol reagent was used to extract total RNA, and RNA quality was then checked on an Agilent 2100 Bioanalyzer. This specimen comes from a study of T cells in Graves' hyperthyroidism and ophthalmopathy (dated by TCRdb to between 2019 and 2020). Regarding the complete study: To identify TCR V-J signatures that set the groups apart, the researchers used a discovery cohort of approximately 98 patients, made up of some 41 with Graves' ophthalmopathy and about 59 with stable Graves' hyperthyroidism. Whether ophthalmopathy could be predicted prospectively was tested in an independent validation cohort made up of about 20 hyperthyroidism patients plus 17 patients who later progressed to ophthalmopathy. The approximately 100 discovery patients were randomly divided into training and test sets at a 7:3 ratio. In six Graves' hyperthyroidism patients, the study also compared T-cell repertoires from thyroid tissue with T-cell repertoires from blood. After blood sampling, hyperthyroidism patients were treated with methimazole at a starting dose of 30 mg daily, and ophthalmopathy patients were treated with high-dose intravenous methylprednisolone. According to the paper, TCR Vbeta CDR3 sequencing was carried out on about 140 peripheral blood samples, which came from approximately 43 ophthalmopathy, 75 to 80 hyperthyroidism and approximately 17 progressor patients.

The TCR beta CDR3 regions were amplified from the RNA transcripts. For the first round of RT-PCR on the TCR CDR3, the HTBI primer set was used together with the Qiagen OneStep RT-PCR kit. Libraries were constructed in a second round of multiplex PCR, after which size selection and purification were carried out. Paired-end sequencing of the libraries was performed with 100 bp reads on an Illumina HiSeq2000. The original methods were these. SOAPnuke was used to process the raw data, removing reads that contained adapters or uncalled bases, had a mean Phred below 15, or lacked an exact match to the constant primer or identifier. High-quality paired reads were merged with COPE v1.2.5, and unique nucleotide sequences were defined as clonotypes. MiTCR v1.1 was used to align the clonotypes against IMGT TRBV, TRBD and TRBJ reference segments. The analysis included only V-J combinations with a frequency above 0.0001, which together covered approximately 99% of the repertoires. A TCS score was defined as the ratio of F50 (clonal expansion) to E x V (chaos), with BLOSUM62-based TCRdist applied between CDR3 peptides within each V-J. Welch's t-statistics and random forest reduced 514 V-J features to roughly 13, which were used in a naive Bayes classifier (R e1071). The Morisita-Horn index was used to measure how similar the thyroid and blood repertoires were. TCRdb reran the public reads through fastp at Q25 and MiXCR, keeping productive beta chains. Identical CDR3 proteins give one entry, which carries the most common genes and DNA. For this entry, the V and J calls and clone size follow TCRdb and not the study's own pipeline. Recorded for this sample are 660,000 or so distinct CDR3 sequences; 45% of them occurred a single time. The ten largest clones add up to approximately 7.2% of the sample.

Overall study outcomes, separate from this receptor: In validation, progression to ophthalmopathy was predicted by the model with 70% to 71% sensitivity and approximately 78% specificity, a median of approximately 6.5 months before onset. No statistical method was used to set the sample size in advance, and investigators knew the group allocation. A 13 V-J signature model separated ophthalmopathy from stable hyperthyroidism, with roughly 88% sensitivity and about 81% specificity in cross-validation and 80%/75% in testing. Most expanded thyroid clonotypes (frequency above 0.001) were also found in blood, which suggests that blood repertoires may mirror thyroid immune responses.

Sequences were obtained from peripheral blood or thyroid tissue (not recorded which). This TCR derives from an adult man with Graves' disease, either hyperthyroidism or ophthalmopathy (not recorded which). The chain is encoded by TRBV10-3 joined to TRBJ1-5, with 9 junctional bases fitting TRBD1. The CDR3 protein: CAISMTGGANQPQHF. The nucleotide sequence is TGTGCCATCAGTATGACAGGGGGGGCCAATCAGCCCCAGCATTTT.